The rows below give T cell receptor beta chains drawn from one sample of a study of spatial heterogeneity in lung cancer. Each CDR3 protein is one row after TCRdb ran MiXCR on the 5' RACE reads. The sample consists of about 4,000 distinct CDR3 sequences, under 45% of them appearing once. The sample was lung tumor tissue, taken at surgery. These receptors all stem from a male donor with early-stage non-small cell lung cancer. Both conserved end residues are part of each CDR3. Each record gives: V gene, CDR3 length, J gene, CDR3 protein.

v_gene: TRBV11-2
len: 15
j_gene: TRBJ2-6
CDR3aa: CASNKMSTGANVLTF

v_gene: TRBV7-3
len: 13
j_gene: TRBJ2-1
CDR3aa: CASTPSGSNEQFF

v_gene: TRBV5-1
len: 12
j_gene: TRBJ2-7
CDR3aa: CASSITGNEQYF

v_gene: TRBV7-3
len: 14
j_gene: TRBJ2-7
CDR3aa: CASGTGTGAYEQYF

v_gene: TRBV20-1
len: 14
j_gene: TRBJ2-2
CDR3aa: CSAGSRDRTGELFF

v_gene: TRBV18
len: 17
j_gene: TRBJ2-5
CDR3aa: CASSKEAGGAYQETQYF

v_gene: TRBV5-4
len: 17
j_gene: TRBJ2-1
CDR3aa: CASSLGTLSFSYNEQFF

v_gene: TRBV18
len: 14
j_gene: TRBJ2-7
CDR3aa: CASSPRPGQTEQYF

v_gene: TRBV11-1
len: 15
j_gene: TRBJ2-1
CDR3aa: CASSLAGYTYNEQFF

v_gene: TRBV11-2
len: 17
j_gene: TRBJ2-5
CDR3aa: CASSLGTGTYYQETQYF

v_gene: TRBV28
len: 17
j_gene: TRBJ2-1
CDR3aa: CASSETSGVEIYNEQFF

v_gene: TRBV20-1
len: 14
j_gene: TRBJ2-3
CDR3aa: CSARLAGALDTQYF

v_gene: TRBV4-3
len: 15
j_gene: TRBJ1-2
CDR3aa: CASSQETGRVYGYTF

v_gene: TRBV27
len: 11
j_gene: TRBJ2-7
CDR3aa: CARRGRNEQYF

v_gene: TRBV7-9
len: 17
j_gene: TRBJ2-3
CDR3aa: CASSFAAGGPSTDTQYF

v_gene: TRBV30
len: 16
j_gene: TRBJ2-3
CDR3aa: CAWSAIWDRGTDTQYF

v_gene: TRBV5-1
len: 11
j_gene: TRBJ1-2
CDR3aa: CASSGSGGYTF

v_gene: TRBV27
len: 14
j_gene: TRBJ2-7
CDR3aa: CASSSDRGLYEQYF

v_gene: TRBV20-1
len: 13
j_gene: TRBJ2-7
CDR3aa: CSAGDDGSYEQYF

v_gene: TRBV19
len: 15
j_gene: TRBJ2-7
CDR3aa: CASKRQDTSTYEQYF

v_gene: TRBV7-2
len: 16
j_gene: TRBJ2-1
CDR3aa: CASSSGLRGGYNEQFF

v_gene: TRBV6-1
len: 18
j_gene: TRBJ2-6
CDR3aa: CASSEWGLRISGANVLTF

v_gene: TRBV27
len: 14
j_gene: TRBJ2-5
CDR3aa: CASRRRGVQETQYF

v_gene: TRBV20-1
len: 14
j_gene: TRBJ2-7
CDR3aa: CSVQNPGGGDEQYF

v_gene: TRBV9
len: 15
j_gene: TRBJ2-5
CDR3aa: CASSATSAYQETQYF

v_gene: TRBV2
len: 16
j_gene: TRBJ2-1
CDR3aa: CASSRTLAGSYNEQFF

v_gene: TRBV5-1
len: 17
j_gene: TRBJ1-1
CDR3aa: CASSRAGTGDRGTEAFF

v_gene: TRBV18
len: 19
j_gene: TRBJ1-1
CDR3aa: CASSPPVGSGQGVGTEAFF

v_gene: TRBV20-1
len: 14
j_gene: TRBJ2-7
CDR3aa: CSAGAPTTSGEQYF

v_gene: TRBV7-2
len: 14
j_gene: TRBJ2-7
CDR3aa: CASSKSPASYEQYF

v_gene: TRBV7-9
len: 15
j_gene: TRBJ2-3
CDR3aa: CASSLASGGTDTQYF

v_gene: TRBV5-1
len: 16
j_gene: TRBJ2-5
CDR3aa: CASSTQMDVDQETQYF

v_gene: TRBV6-5
len: 16
j_gene: TRBJ2-7
CDR3aa: CASRPISGGATYEQYF

v_gene: TRBV29-1
len: 13
j_gene: TRBJ2-7
CDR3aa: CSVEDGGIYEQYF